This T cell receptor (beta chain) derives from a study of T cell repertoires in cytomegalovirus infection. This clonotype was seen more than once but under ten times. The CDR3 totals 14 residues. V was clipped by 6 bases and J by 8 bases; unmatched bases: 9. The germline gives CDR1 MDHEN, CDR2 SYDVKM. TCRdb ran MiXCR on the reads and lists one entry per CDR3 protein. The sample yields some 230,000 distinct CDR3 sequences, roughly 20% seen once. The chain employs TRBV28 and TRBJ2-1, with 8 bases matching TRBD1. The TCR originated in a human donor in good health (CMV status not recorded). Some clones in this sample may be carry-over from other donors' samples. Specimen: CD8+ T cells from PBMCs. CDR3 sequence: CASRLTDRGYEQFF. The CDR3 nucleotides are TGTGCCAGCAGGTTGACTGACAGGGGTTATGAGCAGTTCTTC.